This TCR beta chain was recovered during a study of T cell responses to AZD1222 COVID-19 vaccine. Findings of the study overall: CD4 TCRs covered the whole spike, strongest at regions 160-218 and 743-854. Most donors were white British, females outnumbered males, and clonal diversity was possibly underestimated.

Second doses at about 4 or about 12 weeks were pooled. The protocol was immunoSEQ multiplex PCR, while the TCRdb copy is restricted to in-frame clones and leaves out a portion. The sample has 120,000 to 150,000 clones; 85% to 90% are singletons. The CDR3 has 12 residues. The junction had 9 bases not matched to a gene; V was cut back by 5 bases and J by 13 bases. This clone occurred a few times. What it binds is not known. The source was peripheral blood, collected 28 days after the second AZD1222 dose. The rearrangement joins TRBV12-3 or TRBV12-4 to TRBJ2-5, with 8 bases identical to TRBD2. The origin of this receptor is an adult who received the AZD1222 COVID-19 vaccine. CDR3 DNA sequence: TGTGCCAGCAGTGCCGCGGGAGGCGTCTCGTACTTC. Its protein is CASSAAGGVSYF.